This T cell receptor (beta chain) was identified in a study of CD8 T cells in ankylosing spondylitis. Overall study results and limits: Ankylosing spondylitis blood appeared to carry a characteristic TCR beta motif of roughly 8 highly homologous variants. Prior literature has documented some motif variants in synovial fluid and blood from reactive arthritis. Significantly higher representation of disease-linked clones was reported for matched ankylosing spondylitis synovial fluid. Disease-linked clones bore a CD8+ phenotype and were relatively rare in peripheral blood.

V lost 6 bases and J 5 bases, leaving 14 bases between the germline ends. From germline, CDR1 is SGHVS and CDR2 FQNEAQ. CDR3 length equals 14 residues. This clonotype was observed a few times. Its antigen remains unknown. TCRdb passed the 5' RACE reads through MiXCR, listing each CDR3 protein once. This table has about 180,000 distinct CDR3 sequences, 9.8% appearing once. The sequence derives from a female donor with ankylosing spondylitis or in good health (not recorded which). Sequencing input: blood, either unsorted or a sorted T cell fraction (not recorded which). This chain links TRBV7-8 with TRBJ2-1; D is ambiguous. This CDR3 reads CASRGPKRDNEQFF. The CDR3 nucleotides read TGTGCCAGCAGAGGGCCCAAAAGGGACAATGAGCAGTTCTTC.